What follows describes a single T cell receptor (beta chain). Its antigen remains unidentified. Germline values: CDR1 SGHDN, CDR2 FVKESK. This CDR3 contains 16 residues. J was trimmed by 3 bases and V by 3 bases; bases with no gene match: 2. This sample is part of a study of neoadjuvant nivolumab and ipilimumab in lung cancer. Findings and caveats of the study: Only two of four nivolumab-treated tumors gained richness and clonality by surgery. Compared with tumor-adjacent uninvolved lung, resected tumors showed greater richness and clonality.

This table comes from immunoSEQ multiplex PCR, and its TCRdb copy is limited to in-frame clones, with some not included. Seen here are some 29,000 clones, approximately 83% observed once, and the top ten hold 5% to 6%. The chain is built from TRBV14 and TRBJ2-3; 14 bases map to TRBD2. This TCR came from an adult with non-small cell lung cancer. Sample: tumor tissue, taken after neoadjuvant nivolumab, alone or with ipilimumab, at or shortly before surgery. CDR3 in DNA: TGTGCCAGCAGCCACGGGACTAGCGGGAGAACAGATACGCAGTATTTT. It is translated as CASSHGTSGRTDTQYF.